Listed below are T cell receptor beta chains from one sample, sequenced in a study of monozygotic twins with inflammatory bowel disease. Following a re-call of the 5' RACE reads, TCRdb has one entry per CDR3 protein and lacks DNA. The sample table includes about 300,000 distinct CDR3 sequences. Sequencing input: blood. The receptors come from a human donor with ulcerative colitis or Crohn's disease, or a healthy co-twin of an affected twin (not recorded which). Both conserved end residues are part of each CDR3.

V,J,CDR3
TRBV7-2,TRBJ2-1,CASSLGVRLSYNEQFF
TRBV7-9,TRBJ1-6,CASRLGHLNSPLHF
TRBV24-1,TRBJ2-1,CATSSGQSSYNEQFF
TRBV20-1,TRBJ1-1,CSATPTGRKIPLGAFF
TRBV11-2,TRBJ1-2,CASSLDTGYYGYTF
TRBV2,TRBJ1-3,CASSDGTGRPPGNTIYF
TRBV24-1,TRBJ2-5,CATSGSHDFQETQYF
TRBV5-1,TRBJ2-3,CASRLEGTDTQYF
TRBV7-2,TRBJ2-7,CASSLALGPSVYEQYF
TRBV5-1,TRBJ2-3,CASSERLAADTQYF
TRBV4-2,TRBJ2-2,CASSQDPSGRGTGELFF
TRBV5-4,TRBJ2-1,CASSLWVGNEQFF
TRBV6-1,TRBJ1-2,CASREPGVSNYGYTF
TRBV7-2,TRBJ2-7,CASSLLFYEQYF
TRBV20-1,TRBJ2-2,CSARRAELNTGELFF
TRBV18,TRBJ2-2,CASSPPGFTGELFF
TRBV14,TRBJ2-7,CASSPFPSGRGEAEQYF
TRBV2,TRBJ2-7,CASGIQGRGYEQYF
TRBV10-1,TRBJ2-2,CASEASNTGELFF
TRBV7-9,TRBJ2-5,CASSPPPTQGLQETQYF
TRBV5-1,TRBJ2-7,CASTSGTGSYEQYF
TRBV19,TRBJ1-1,CGSRGDRRQAFF
TRBV28,TRBJ1-2,CASSLSRGNYGYTF
TRBV18,TRBJ2-5,CASSPRTGAETQYF
TRBV11-2,TRBJ2-7,CASSLFSRGIGSYEQYF